This T cell receptor (beta chain) originates from a study of cytomegalovirus exposure and HLA in healthy donors. The PCR contained 60 Vbeta and 13 Jbeta primers. Assay used: immunoSEQ multiplex PCR; TCRdb lists only in-frame clones, some missing. This table holds approximately 180,000 clones, roughly an eighth found once. Broader study findings: Confirmation was obtained in vitro that three CMV-associated chains are specific for CMV antigens. Later findings reportedly placed an Asian-associated ancestry cluster below the roughly 660-donor mean for N-insertions. Across all donors, roughly uniform sequencing depth was an assumption of the presence/absence analyses.

In this sample, this clone turned up a few times. No antigen is known for it. V lost 3 bases and J lost 0, with 11 bases in between. This CDR3 has 15 residues. Germline values: CDR1 MDHEN, CDR2 SYDVKM. The sequence came from a man in his forties or fifties in good health and CMV-seropositive. Specimen: PBMCs. V gene TRBV28 combines with J gene TRBJ2-5; D unresolved. CDR3 in DNA: TGTGCCAGCAGTTTTTCCCGAGGCTACCAAGAGACCCAGTACTTC. It translates to CASSFSRGYQETQYF. Based on the CDR3 plus reference TRBV28 and TRBJ2-5, the full variable domain is DVKVTQSSRYLVKRTGEKVFLECVQDMDHENMFWYRQDPGLGLRLIYFSYDVKMKEKGDIPEGYSVSREKKERFSLILESASTNQTSMYLCASSFSRGYQETQYFGPGTRLLVL.